This passage covers 23 T cell receptor beta chains from one sample sequenced in a study of technical replicates of blood from a handful of donors. The table came from immunoSEQ multiplex PCR; TCRdb's copy has only in-frame clones and leaves some out. The table records under 95,000 clones, 91% of them present only once. Sequenced: T cells isolated from PBMCs. The receptors here all came from a human donor in good health. Some clones in this sample may be carry-over from other donors' samples.

The chain carries TRBV6-1 and TRBJ2-1; 9 bases agree with TRBD2. With V trimmed by 5 bases and J by 8 bases, 10 bases remained unmatched. This CDR3 comprises 15 residues. Per germline, CDR1 MNHNS and CDR2 SASEGT. CDR3 sequence: CASSQPAGGYYEQFF. The CDR3 DNA reads as TGTGCCAGCAGTCAGCCGGCGGGAGGGTATTATGAGCAGTTCTTC.

CDR3 protein: CASSYGLAGGLHTQYF. The CDR3 coding sequence is TGTGCCAGCAGTTACGGGCTAGCGGGGGGGTTGCATACGCAGTATTTT. The chain has TRBV6-6 and TRBJ2-3; TRBD2 matches 12 bases. V lost 2 bases to trimming and J lost 7 bases; unmatched junction nucleotides: 7. In germline, CDR1 is MNHNY, CDR2 SVGAGI (reference sequence). The CDR3 runs 16 residues.

Note on this clone: At one end, the junction sequence differs from germline, possibly due to a read error. V usage is TRBV5-1 and J usage is TRBJ2-1, with 11 nucleotides matching TRBD2. This CDR3 region has 16 residues. Germline V gene data show CDR1 as SGHRS and CDR2 as YFSETQ. The CDR3: CASRQLAGASHNEQFF. CDR3 coding DNA: TGCGCCAGCAGGCAACTAGCGGGGGCCTCCCACAATGAGCAGTTCTTC. Based on the CDR3 plus reference TRBV5-1 and TRBJ2-1, the full variable domain is KAGVTQTPRYLIKTRGQQVTLSCSPISGHRSVSWYQQTPGQGLQFLFEYFSETQRNKGNFPGRFSGRQFSNSRSEMNVSTLELGDSALYLCASRQLAGASHNEQFFGPGTRLTVL.

The chain uses TRBV4-2 and TRBJ2-2; D unresolved. V lost 1 base to trimming and J lost 10 bases, with 13 bases between them. From germline, CDR1 is LGHNA and CDR2 YNFKEQ. The CDR3 sequence is 14 residues long. The CDR3 region has the DNA TGTGCCAGCAGCCAAGGGCGACTCCGGCCGGAGCTGTTTTTT. Encoded protein: CASSQGRLRPELFF.

The chain couples TRBV7-2 to TRBJ2-3; 10 bases match TRBD2. This CDR3 has 16 amino acids. The V gene's germline CDR1 is SGHTA and CDR2 FQGNSA. With 5 bases clipped from V and 5 bases from J, the junction kept 10 bases outside the gene matches. The CDR3 sequence is CASSPAGGHRGDTQYF. The CDR3 DNA reads as TGTGCCAGCAGCCCAGCGGGAGGGCACCGGGGAGATACGCAGTATTTT.

This clone was picked up one time. The V call is TRBV4-1, the J call TRBJ2-7; possible D gene TRBD2, 6 bases. V lost 2 bases and J lost 0, with 23 bases in between. CDR1 and CDR2 (germline): MGHRA, YSYEKL. The CDR3 length is 19 residues. The CDR3 protein is CASSQTQTSGTLSSYEQYF. The CDR3 DNA is TGCGCCAGCAGCCAAACCCAAACCTCCGGGACTCTCAGCTCCTACGAGCAGTACTTC.

This sequence joins TRBV5-1 and TRBJ1-1; D perhaps matches TRBD1 (5 bases). The CDR3 totals 14 residues. Trimming pared 1 base from V and 6 bases from J, leaving 13 bases between. CDR1 is SGHRS, CDR2 YFSETQ, per germline. CDR3 residues: CASSLWGEGPEAFF. CDR3 coding DNA: TGCGCCAGCAGCTTGTGGGGGGAAGGGCCTGAAGCTTTCTTT.

CDR3 amino acids: CASSFSGTGLQYF. CDR3 DNA sequence: TGTGCCAGCAGCTTCTCCGGGACAGGGCTCCAGTACTTC. V usage is TRBV11-3 and J usage is TRBJ2-7, with TRBD1 identical over 9 bases. Germline trimming cut 3 bases from V and 10 bases from J; bases unmatched to any gene: 7. Germline V lookup: CDR1 SGHNT, CDR2 YENEEA. This CDR3 has 13 residues.

V gene TRBV7-6 combines with J gene TRBJ2-3; TRBD2 matches 7 bases. V trimming: 2 bases; J trimming: 2 bases; junction bases outside the gene matches: 4. Germline V gene data show CDR1 as SGHVS and CDR2 as FNYEAQ. The CDR3 sequence is 15 residues long. The CDR3 region is CASSLPGTNTDTQYF. Here the CDR3 DNA reads TGTGCCAGCAGCTTACCCGGGACTAACACAGATACGCAGTATTTT.

V is TRBV5-1 and J is TRBJ2-1; perhaps TRBD1 as D (6 bases). V shed 1 base and J shed 0 bases, with 14 bases lying between them. This CDR3 contains 17 residues. CDR1 and CDR2 (germline): SGHRS, YFSETQ. Written as DNA, the CDR3 is TGCGCCAGCAGCTTGCCTCCGAGGGGGTTCTCCTACAATGAGCAGTTCTTC. Encoded protein: CASSLPPRGFSYNEQFF.

This chain uses TRBV4-1 with TRBJ2-2; unclear D gene. Trimming took off 2 bases at V and 6 bases at J, with 19 bases between the two ends. This CDR3 spans 17 amino acids. Germline CDR1 and CDR2: MGHRA and YSYEKL. The CDR3 reads CASSQRRHVSTPGELFF. The CDR3 DNA reads TGCGCCAGCAGCCAACGCAGACACGTATCGACACCCGGGGAGCTGTTTTTT.

The genes are TRBV28 and TRBJ2-1; 14 positions match TRBD2. With V trimmed by 5 bases and J by 6 bases, 12 bases remained unmatched. The CDR3 totals 18 residues. Germline CDR1 and CDR2: MDHEN and SYDVKM. For the CDR3, the DNA is TGTGCCAGCAGTCAGACTAGCGGGAGGGTGGGTTATGGCAATGAGCAGTTCTTC. This encodes CASSQTSGRVGYGNEQFF.

V gene TRBV20-1 combines with J gene TRBJ2-1, with 7 bases lining up with TRBD1. The CDR3 runs 11 residues. The junction had 9 bases not matched to a gene; V was cut back by 6 bases and J by 13 bases. Germline loops: CDR1 DFQATT, CDR2 SNEGSKA (reference sequence). CDR3 amino acids: CSAGPGTVQFF. DNA for the CDR3: TGCAGTGCGGGACCAGGGACAGTACAGTTCTTC.

The gene calls are TRBV2 and TRBJ1-3; 7 nucleotides align to TRBD1. Germline CDR1 is SNHLY and CDR2 is FYNNEI. There are 14 residues in the CDR3. V trimming: 9 bases; J trimming: 2 bases; junction bases outside the gene matches: 7. The CDR3 nucleotides read TGTGCCAGTAAGGACAGGTCGGCTGGAAACACCATATATTTT. Amino acids: CASKDRSAGNTIYF.

The rearrangement uses TRBV27 and TRBJ2-7, with 12 bases lining up with TRBD2. The CDR3 loop spans 17 amino acids. The ends lost 6 bases at V and 7 bases at J; junction bases unmatched: 16. Germline V gene data show CDR1 as MNHEY and CDR2 as SMNVEV (reference sequence). In DNA, the CDR3 is TGTGCCAGCAGCCGGACTACTAGCGGGAGGAGGACGGGGGAGCAGTACTTC. Its translation is CASSRTTSGRRTGEQYF.

V usage is TRBV15 and J usage is TRBJ2-5; D ambiguous. CDR3 length equals 13 residues. Germline values: CDR1 LNHNV, CDR2 YYDKDF (reference sequence). Trimming cost V 5 bases and J 1 base, with 8 bases left between them. This CDR3 is CATSRGSQETQYF. Written as DNA, the CDR3 is TGTGCCACCAGCCGAGGCAGCCAAGAGACCCAGTACTTC.

V and J are TRBV9 and TRBJ1-1; the D is unclear. The CDR3 runs 18 residues. Deletions cut 0 bases from V and 1 base from J, with 19 bases between. Germline values: CDR1 SGDLS, CDR2 YYNGEE. The CDR3 coding sequence is TGTGCCAGCAGCGTAGAACCCCGAGGCTGGGAGGCGAACACTGAAGCTTTCTTT. The encoded protein is CASSVEPRGWEANTEAFF.

CDR3 loop: CAWSQRAGELFF. CDR3 bases: TGTGCCTGGAGCCAACGGGCCGGGGAGCTGTTTTTT. V usage is TRBV30 and J usage is TRBJ2-2; D remains unclear. Trimming shortened V by 3 bases and J by 6 bases, and 8 bases separated the two germline ends. This CDR3 has 12 residues. Per germline, CDR1 GTSNPN and CDR2 SVGIG (reference sequence).

V gene TRBV4-1 combines with J gene TRBJ2-5; a possible D gene is TRBD2 (5 bases). CDR3 size: 14 residues. Trimming took 6 bases from V and 7 from J, leaving 18 bases between them. In germline, CDR1 is MGHRA, CDR2 YSYEKL. The CDR3 reads CASSGFPHAGTQYF. In nucleotides, the CDR3 is TGCGCCAGCAGTGGCTTCCCTCACGCGGGGACCCAGTACTTC.

This clone was counted between two and nine times. The chain combines TRBV6-6 with TRBJ2-5, with TRBD2 matching over 10 bases. This CDR3 is built from 14 residues. Germline V gene sequence: CDR1 MNHNY, CDR2 SVGAGI (reference sequence). J lost 5 bases, V lost 5 bases, and 5 bases had no gene match. The CDR3 DNA reads as TGTGCCAGCAGTCCCGGGACTAGCGACGAGACCCAGTACTTC. Protein sequence: CASSPGTSDETQYF.

The chain carries TRBV19 and TRBJ2-1; possibly TRBD2 for D (6 bases). The CDR3 is made up of 15 amino acids. Germline V gene data show CDR1 as LNHDA and CDR2 as SQIVND (reference sequence). Deletions cut 1 base from V and 2 bases from J, with 9 bases between. CDR3: CASSIVAEAYNEQFF. For the CDR3, the DNA is TGTGCCAGTAGTATAGTAGCGGAGGCCTACAATGAGCAGTTCTTC.

This chain joins TRBV6-5 and TRBJ2-7, with 10 bases aligning to TRBD2. The CDR3 totals 13 residues. Per the germline V gene, CDR1 is MNHEY and CDR2 is SVGAGI. With V trimmed by 8 bases and J by 1 base, 2 bases remained unmatched. In DNA, the CDR3 is TGTGCCAGCCAACTAGCGGGGTCCTACGAGCAGTACTTC. It encodes CASQLAGSYEQYF.

The table lists this clone with a few counts. The gene calls are TRBV11-2 and TRBJ1-1; D ambiguous. Deletions cut 5 bases from V and 10 bases from J, with 14 bases between. Germline CDR1 reads SGHAT; CDR2 reads FQNNGV. This CDR3 is built from 12 residues. The CDR3 loop is CASSNRVHGAFF. As DNA, the CDR3 is TGTGCCAGCAGCAACCGAGTGCACGGAGCTTTCTTT.